This is a list of T cell receptor beta chains from one sample in a study of shared clonotypes between healthy human individuals. Assay used: immunoSEQ multiplex PCR; TCRdb lists only in-frame clones, some missing. Of about 2.2 million clones listed, over 85% were seen once; the top ten hold under 2%. The sample taken for sequencing was naive CD8+ T cells from PBMCs. The receptor source for this set is a young man in good health. Some clones in this sample may be carry-over from other donors' samples. Both conserved end residues are trimmed from each CDR3. The order of the fields is V gene, J gene, CDR3 protein.

TRBV2,TRBJ1-2,ARIQSLPSYGYT
TRBV21-1,TRBJ2-7,ASSIRRDREFHEQY
TRBV4-1,TRBJ2-7,ASSPVTGSPREQY
TRBV7-9,TRBJ2-7,ASSPYRYEQY
TRBV6-5,TRBJ2-3,ASSYRGSYTDTQY
TRBV18,TRBJ2-7,ASSPTDRTSHYEQY
TRBV30,TRBJ2-7,AWSVNRGGGEEQY
TRBV5-6,TRBJ2-7,ASSLGPDWQGYEQY
TRBV5-4,TRBJ2-1,ASALGGLGSYNEQF
TRBV7-9,TRBJ1-1,ASSHGTTSLNTEAF
TRBV4-2,TRBJ1-5,ASSPSVREFNQPQH
TRBV7-9,TRBJ2-7,ASSAWDGSYEQY
TRBV29-1,TRBJ1-2,SVGEGYGYT
TRBV19,TRBJ2-1,ASSIGGGLGEQF
TRBV19,TRBJ2-3,ASSSRDQDTQY
TRBV7-8,TRBJ2-7,ASSLEPIAFYEQY
TRBV9,TRBJ2-6,ASSVAAQDSGANVLT
TRBV28,TRBJ2-7,ASSPQGYEQY
TRBV28,TRBJ2-2,ASRPTSGGATGELF
TRBV7-9,TRBJ2-7,ASSSQSGTKHEQY
TRBV9,TRBJ2-2,ASSVEGSTGELF
TRBV28,TRBJ1-1,ASSLIRNTEAF
TRBV11-2,TRBJ2-7,ASSDRKRHEQH
TRBV28,TRBJ2-3,ASSLAGGWTDTQY
TRBV27,TRBJ2-7,ASTGLYSYEQY
TRBV30,TRBJ2-5,AWSPRIEETQY
TRBV11-2,TRBJ2-2,ASSLHQGSTGELF
TRBV9,TRBJ1-5,ASSVQASNQPQH
TRBV7-2,TRBJ1-4,ASRMGQRNEKLF
TRBV4-2,TRBJ2-1,ASSTSGSPYSSSYNEQF
TRBV28,TRBJ2-7,ASSLRGPGYEQY
TRBV28,TRBJ2-7,ASSSGQGVYEQY